The entry that follows covers one TCR beta chain sequence. What it binds is not known. This sample is part of a study of beta chain features in type 1 diabetes. The study's findings and limits: Compared to healthy donors, patients appeared to have naive, central memory and Treg TCRB repertoires that were more alike. TCRB CDR3s from Type 1 diabetes patients were moderately but significantly shorter in all four CD4+ subsets.

A sort by CD45RO/CCR7/CD25/CD127/CD95/CD27 yielded CD4+ naive, central memory, regulatory and stem cell-like memory cells. Expressed TCRB transcripts were sequenced, since all the RNA that had been isolated was reverse transcribed. Assay used: immunoSEQ multiplex PCR; TCRdb lists only in-frame clones, some missing. The sample lists some 660,000 clones; roughly an eighth were seen once. CDR3 length: 12 amino acids. With 8 bases removed from V and 7 bases from J, the gap between germline ends came to 14 bases. The germline V gene encodes CDR1 SNHLY and CDR2 FYNNEI. The clonotype originates from a man aged 18 to 29 with type 1 diabetes. The sequenced material came from naive CD4+ T cells from blood. This chain uses TRBV2 with TRBJ1-2; D uncertain. The CDR3 here is CASRQTSFGYTF. DNA for the CDR3: TGTGCCAGCCGGCAAACTTCGTTTGGCTACACCTTC.